This T cell receptor (beta chain) was captured in a study of post-analysis software for immune sequencing data. Overall study: Relapsing-remitting, secondary progressive and progressive-relapsing courses of multiple sclerosis were included. Study results and caveats: With TRBV5-6, TRBV5-1 and TRBV20-1 included, about five TRBV segments were more frequent in patients than in controls. Compared against controls, patients with multiple sclerosis displayed significantly lower normalized Chao1 diversity. Same-batch preparations were strongly co-clustered by F measure.

The library was made from cDNA and included unique molecular identifiers. Between roughly 0.9 and 11 million T cells gave rise to hundreds of thousands of cDNA molecules. TCRdb re-called the PCR reads with MiXCR, one entry per CDR3 protein. The sample has roughly 540,000 distinct CDR3 sequences, 30% to 40% seen once. Concerning this clonotype: Its matching antigen is unknown.

The CDR3 is made up of 16 amino acids. Germline-derived CDR1 and CDR2 are DFQATT and SNEGSKA (reference sequence). Trimming stripped 8 bases from V and 0 bases from J, with 21 bases between. The chain combines TRBV20-1 with TRBJ2-3; the D gene is possibly TRBD2 (6 bases). Sample: blood. This receptor was obtained from a girl aged 2-17 years with multiple sclerosis. The CDR3: CSLEGPAGISTDTQYF. CDR3 nucleotides: TGCAGTCTGGAGGGCCCCGCAGGGATTAGCACAGATACGCAGTATTTT.